This record looks at one TCR beta chain sequence and its context. What it binds is not known. A junction boundary mismatches the germline segment, possibly from a read error. The data stem from a study of cytotoxic CD8 clonotypes in ibrutinib-treated CLL. Study information: Sample averages reached 250,000 or so productive templates and tens of thousands of productive rearrangements.

Whole-study results and caveats: Pretreatment clonality was elevated relative to age-matched healthy donors and paralleled circulating CD8+ T-cell counts.

This CDR3 is 13 amino acids long. Germline V CDR1 and CDR2: SGHTA, FQGTGA. Libraries were prepared by immunoSEQ multiplex PCR; TCRdb keeps only in-frame clonotypes and omits some of them. The table shows roughly 330,000 clones, with roughly two thirds occurring only once. The specimen comprised PBMCs, sampled after 36 months of ibrutinib treatment. This clonotype was sampled from a human donor with chronic lymphocytic leukemia. V is TRBV7-3 and J is TRBJ2-5, with TRBD1 as a possible D gene (6 bases). This CDR3 is CASSVTGLETQYF. The CDR3 nucleotides are TGTGCCAGCAGCGTAACAGGGTTGGAGACCCAGTACTTC.